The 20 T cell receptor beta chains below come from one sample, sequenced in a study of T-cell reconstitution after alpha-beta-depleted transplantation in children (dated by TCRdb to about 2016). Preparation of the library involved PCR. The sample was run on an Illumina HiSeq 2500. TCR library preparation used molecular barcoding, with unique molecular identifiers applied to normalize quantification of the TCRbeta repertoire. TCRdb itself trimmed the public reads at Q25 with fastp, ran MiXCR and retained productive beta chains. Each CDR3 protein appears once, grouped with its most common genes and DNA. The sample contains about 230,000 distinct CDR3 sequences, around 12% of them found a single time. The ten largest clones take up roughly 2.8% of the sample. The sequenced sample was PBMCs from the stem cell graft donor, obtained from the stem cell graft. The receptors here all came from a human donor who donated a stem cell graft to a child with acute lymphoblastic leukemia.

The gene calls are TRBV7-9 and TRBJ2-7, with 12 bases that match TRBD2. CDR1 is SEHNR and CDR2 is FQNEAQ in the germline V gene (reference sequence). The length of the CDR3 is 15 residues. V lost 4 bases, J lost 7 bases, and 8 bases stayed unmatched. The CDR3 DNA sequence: TGTGCCAGCAGCTCCTCTAGCGGGAGGGCGGTTGAGCAGTACTTC. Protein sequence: CASSSSSGRAVEQYF. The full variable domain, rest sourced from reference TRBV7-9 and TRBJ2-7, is DTGVSQNPRHKITKRGQNVTFRCDPISEHNRLYWYRQTLGQGPEFLTYFQNEAQLEKSRLLSDRFSAERPKGSFSTLEIQRTEQGDSAMYLCASSSSSGRAVEQYFGPGTRLTVT.

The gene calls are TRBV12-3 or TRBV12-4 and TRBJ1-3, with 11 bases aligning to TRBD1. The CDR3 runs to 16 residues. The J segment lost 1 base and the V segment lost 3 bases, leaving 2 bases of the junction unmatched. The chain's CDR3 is CASSFGQGASGNTIYF. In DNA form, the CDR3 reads TGTGCCAGCAGTTTCGGACAGGGGGCTTCTGGAAACACCATATATTTT.

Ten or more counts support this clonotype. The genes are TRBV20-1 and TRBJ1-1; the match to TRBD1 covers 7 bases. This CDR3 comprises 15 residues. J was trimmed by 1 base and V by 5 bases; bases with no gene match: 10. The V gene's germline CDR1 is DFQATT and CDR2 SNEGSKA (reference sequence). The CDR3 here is CSASQGGVQNTEAFF. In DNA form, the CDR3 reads TGCAGTGCTTCCCAGGGGGGGGTGCAGAACACTGAAGCTTTCTTT.

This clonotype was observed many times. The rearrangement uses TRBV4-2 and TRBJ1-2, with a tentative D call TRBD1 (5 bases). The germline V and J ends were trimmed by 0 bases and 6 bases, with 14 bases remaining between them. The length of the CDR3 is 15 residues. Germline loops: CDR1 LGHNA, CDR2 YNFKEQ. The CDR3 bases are TGTGCCAGCAGCCAAGATTTTTCAGGGCGGAATGGCTACACCTTC. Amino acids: CASSQDFSGRNGYTF.

In DNA, the CDR3 is TGTGCCAGCAGTTTATCGCGGGGGAACGAGCAGTACTTC. It is translated as CASSLSRGNEQYF. The chain joins TRBV27 to TRBJ2-7; 7 positions match TRBD2. This CDR3 contains 13 residues. In germline, CDR1 is MNHEY, CDR2 SMNVEV (reference sequence). V trimming: 0 bases; J trimming: 5 bases; junction bases outside the gene matches: 1.

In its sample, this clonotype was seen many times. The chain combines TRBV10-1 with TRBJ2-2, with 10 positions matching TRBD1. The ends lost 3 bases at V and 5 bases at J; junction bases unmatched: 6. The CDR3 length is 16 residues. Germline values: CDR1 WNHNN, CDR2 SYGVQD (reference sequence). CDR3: CASSDSGTGVTGELFF. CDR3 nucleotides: TGCGCCAGCAGTGATTCCGGGACAGGGGTTACCGGGGAGCTGTTTTTT.

The CDR3 loop is CASSFLGGPGNEQYF. The DNA of the CDR3 is TGCGCCAGCAGCTTCTTGGGGGGACCCGGGAACGAGCAGTACTTC. V and J are TRBV4-3 and TRBJ2-7; D may be TRBD2 (6 bases). Per germline, CDR1 LGHNA and CDR2 YSLEER. There are 15 residues in the CDR3. V was pared by 5 bases and J by 5 bases, with 19 bases between.

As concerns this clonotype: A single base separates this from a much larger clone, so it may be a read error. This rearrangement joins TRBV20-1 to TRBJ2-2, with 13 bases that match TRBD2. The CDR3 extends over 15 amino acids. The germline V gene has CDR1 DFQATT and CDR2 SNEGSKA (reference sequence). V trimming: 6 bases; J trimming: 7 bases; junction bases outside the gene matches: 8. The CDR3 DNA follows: TGCAGTGCGGCAACTAGCGGGAGGGCCTTCGGGGAGCTGTTTTTT. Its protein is CSAATSGRAFGELFF.

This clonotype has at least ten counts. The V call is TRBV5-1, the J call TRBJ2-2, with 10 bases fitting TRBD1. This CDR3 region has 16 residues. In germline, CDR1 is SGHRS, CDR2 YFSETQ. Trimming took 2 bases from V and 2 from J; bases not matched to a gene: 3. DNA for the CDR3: TGCGCCAGCAGCTTACGGACAGGGGGTAACACCGGGGAGCTGTTTTTT. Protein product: CASSLRTGGNTGELFF.

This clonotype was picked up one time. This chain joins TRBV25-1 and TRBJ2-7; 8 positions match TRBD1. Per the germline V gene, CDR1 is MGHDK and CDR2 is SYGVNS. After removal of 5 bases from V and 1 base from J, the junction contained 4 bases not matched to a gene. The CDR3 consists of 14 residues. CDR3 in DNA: TGTGCCAGCAGTCAGGGGGCGAGGTCCTACGAGCAGTACTTC. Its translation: CASSQGARSYEQYF.

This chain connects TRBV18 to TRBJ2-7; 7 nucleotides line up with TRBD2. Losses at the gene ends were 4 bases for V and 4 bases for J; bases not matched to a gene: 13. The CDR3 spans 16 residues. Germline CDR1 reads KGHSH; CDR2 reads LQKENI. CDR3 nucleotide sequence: TGTGCCAGCTCACTTGACGGGCCTAGCGGCCTTTACGAGCAGTACTTC. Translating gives CASSLDGPSGLYEQYF.

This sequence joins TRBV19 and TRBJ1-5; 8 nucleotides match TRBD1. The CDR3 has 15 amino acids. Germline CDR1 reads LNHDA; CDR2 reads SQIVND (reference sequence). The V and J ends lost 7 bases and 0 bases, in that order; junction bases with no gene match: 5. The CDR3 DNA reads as TGTGCCAGTACCCTGACAGGGGATAGCAATCAGCCCCAGCATTTT. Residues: CASTLTGDSNQPQHF.

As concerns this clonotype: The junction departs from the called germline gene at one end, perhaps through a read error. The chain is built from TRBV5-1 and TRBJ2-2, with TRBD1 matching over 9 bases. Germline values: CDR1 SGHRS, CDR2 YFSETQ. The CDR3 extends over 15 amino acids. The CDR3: CASSLGTGSSGELFF. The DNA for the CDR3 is TGCGCCAGCAGTTTGGGGACAGGGTCGTCCGGGGAGCTGTTTTTT.

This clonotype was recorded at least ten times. The CDR3 sequence is CASSSGTSGSYEQFF. For the CDR3, the DNA is TGTGCCAGCAGCTCCGGGACTAGCGGGAGTTATGAGCAGTTCTTC. This chain joins TRBV5-6 and TRBJ2-1, with TRBD2 identical over 14 bases. The germline V gene has CDR1 SGHDT and CDR2 YYEEEE. The CDR3 length is 15 residues. Trimming took 3 bases from V and 8 from J; bases not matched to a gene: 4.

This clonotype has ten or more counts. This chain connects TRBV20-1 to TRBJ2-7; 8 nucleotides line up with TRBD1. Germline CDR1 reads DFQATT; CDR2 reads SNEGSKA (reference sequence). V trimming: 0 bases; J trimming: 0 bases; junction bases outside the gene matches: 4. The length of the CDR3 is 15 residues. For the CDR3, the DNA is TGCAGTGCTAGAGACCTACAGGGGGTCTCCTACGAGCAGTACTTC. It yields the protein CSARDLQGVSYEQYF.

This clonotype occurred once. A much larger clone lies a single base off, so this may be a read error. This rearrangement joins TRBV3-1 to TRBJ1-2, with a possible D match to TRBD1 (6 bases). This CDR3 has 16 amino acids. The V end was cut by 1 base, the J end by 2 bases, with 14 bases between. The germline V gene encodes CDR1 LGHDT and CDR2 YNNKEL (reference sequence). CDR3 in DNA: TGTGCCAGCAGCCAAGGGCTCTGGGGGCAGAACTATGGCTACACCTTC. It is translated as CASSQGLWGQNYGYTF.

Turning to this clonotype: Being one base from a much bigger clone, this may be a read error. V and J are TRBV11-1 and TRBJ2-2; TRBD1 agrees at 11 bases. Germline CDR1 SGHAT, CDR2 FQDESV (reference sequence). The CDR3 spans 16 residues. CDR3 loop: CASSPGQGVSAGEQFF. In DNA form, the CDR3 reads TGTGCCAGCAGCCCGGGACAGGGGGTCTCCGCCGGGGAGCAGTTTTTT. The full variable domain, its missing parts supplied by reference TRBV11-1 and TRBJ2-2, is EAEVAQSPRYKITEKSQAVAFWCDPISGHATLYWYRQILGQGPELLVQFQDESVVDDSQLPKDRFSAERLKGVDSTLKIQPAELGDSAMYLCASSPGQGVSAGEQFFGEGSRLTVL.

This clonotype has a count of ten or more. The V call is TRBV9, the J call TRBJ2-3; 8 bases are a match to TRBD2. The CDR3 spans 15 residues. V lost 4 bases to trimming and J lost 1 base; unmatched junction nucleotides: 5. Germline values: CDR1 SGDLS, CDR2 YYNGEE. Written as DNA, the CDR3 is TGTGCCAGCAGCTCCGGGGGGGCGGGCACAGATACGCAGTATTTT. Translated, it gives CASSSGGAGTDTQYF.

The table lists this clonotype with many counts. The CDR3 DNA follows: TGTGCCAGCAGTTTTGACGGAACAGGGGCAGATACGCAGTATTTT. It translates to CASSFDGTGADTQYF. The J gene is TRBJ2-3, the V gene TRBV12-3 or TRBV12-4; the match to TRBD1 covers 7 bases. The CDR3 sequence is 15 residues long. With V trimmed by 3 bases and J by 4 bases, 7 bases remained unmatched.

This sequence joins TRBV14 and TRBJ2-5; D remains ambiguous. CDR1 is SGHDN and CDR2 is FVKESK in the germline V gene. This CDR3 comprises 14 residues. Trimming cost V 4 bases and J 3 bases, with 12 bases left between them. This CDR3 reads CASSPWTAKETQYF. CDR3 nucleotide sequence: TGTGCCAGCAGCCCTTGGACCGCTAAAGAGACCCAGTACTTC.